The sequence of this TCR beta chain was determined in a study of Graves' ophthalmopathy and Graves' hyperthyroidism listed by TCRdb under 2018. For context, the study as a whole: Stable hyperthyroidism was defined as no progression to ophthalmopathy within 18 months of follow-up. TCR beta repertoire signatures were used to distinguish Graves' ophthalmopathy from Graves' hyperthyroidism and to predict progression to ophthalmopathy. In total, around 140 blood samples were TCR-sequenced: approximately 40 ophthalmopathy, roughly 80 hyperthyroidism and some 17 hyperthyroidism-to-ophthalmopathy patients. To explore V-J signatures distinguishing ophthalmopathy from hyperthyroidism, a discovery set of 100 patients (roughly 45 ophthalmopathy, roughly 56 stable hyperthyroidism) was enrolled. An independent validation cohort comprised 18 hyperthyroidism patients and 15 to 17 patients who later progressed from hyperthyroidism to ophthalmopathy. T-cell repertoires of thyroid tissue and blood were compared in a handful of hyperthyroidism patients. Once sampling was done, hyperthyroidism patients were given methimazole at a starting dose of 30 mg daily, while ophthalmopathy patients were given high-dose intravenous methylprednisolone. General findings and caveats noted by the study authors: In validation, the model predicted ophthalmopathy progression with more than 55% sensitivity and roughly 72% specificity; around twelve predicted patients were CT-confirmed with GO in a median of around 6.5 months. Most of the expanded thyroid clonotypes with a frequency above 0.001 were also detected in blood, and it was suggested that the thyroid immune response may be reflected by blood repertoires. No statistical method was used to set the sample size in advance, and the investigators knew which group each participant was assigned to. In cross-validation, the 13-signature model distinguished ophthalmopathy from stable hyperthyroidism with approximately 88% sensitivity and 81% to 83% specificity, and in the test set the corresponding values were roughly 78% and 74%.

Patients with hyperthyroidism were aged 18 to 65 years, had been newly diagnosed, and had a disease duration of less than 2 months. Anyone with other autoimmune diseases, uncontrolled infections, pregnancy or lactation was excluded from the study. Diagnosis was based on clinical symptoms, serum thyroxine, TRAb, thyroid ultrasound and orbital computed tomography. Trizol reagent was used to extract the total RNA, and its quality was then checked on an Agilent 2100 Bioanalyzer. For repertoire sequencing, the TCR beta CDR3 regions were amplified from RNA transcripts. The first round was an RT-PCR using HTBI primers with the Qiagen OneStep RT-PCR kit, and this first round was followed by a second-round multiplex PCR, then size selection and purification. Libraries were sequenced paired-end with 100 bp reads on an Illumina HiSeq2000. The authors' analysis ran thus. SOAPnuke was used to process the reads, removing any read that contained adapters or uncalled bases, had a mean Phred below 15, or lacked an exact match to the constant primer or identifier. COPE v1.2.5 was used to merge high-quality paired reads. Each unique nucleotide sequence was treated as a clonotype, and MiTCR v1.1 was used to align the clonotypes to the IMGT TRB V, D and J references. Analysis was restricted to V-J combinations with a frequency above 0.0001, which covered approximately 99% of repertoires. A TCR clonal expansion and chaos score per V-J combination was defined as the ratio of F50 clonal expansion to chaos observed in the TCRdist matrix. Welch's t-statistics and random forest were used to reduce the features to 10 to 15 V-J combinations, which were then used as input to a naive Bayes classifier. Thyroid-blood repertoire similarity was quantified with the Morisita-Horn index. TCRdb itself trimmed the public reads at Q25 with fastp, ran MiXCR and retained productive beta chains. Identical CDR3 protein sequences are pooled into one entry, listed with their most common genes and DNA. These V and J calls derive from TCRdb rather than the authors' analysis. In this sample the table shows over a million distinct CDR3 sequences, about two fifths of which occur a single time. The ten top clones hold approximately 10% of the sample.

Points on this clonotype: Its antigen is still unknown. The sample holds no much larger clone one base away, and base qualities are not on file.

CDR1 and CDR2 (ENHRY, SYGVKD) derive from the germline V gene. V lost 6 bases and J lost 5 bases; the stretch between them is 23 bases long. From the cysteine up to the phenylalanine, the CDR3 has a length of 16 residues. CDR3 DNA only is kept here, 48 bases in frame from base 1. Material for sequencing was peripheral blood or thyroid tissue (not recorded which). This chain joins TRBV10-3 to TRBJ2-7; TRBD1 is a weak D gene call, 9 bases matching. The clonotype comes from an adult man with Graves' hyperthyroidism. In nucleotides, the sequence is TGTGCCATCAGCGACTCAGGTAGCGGGACAGGGAACGAGCAGTACTTC. Its coded protein is CAISDSGSGTGNEQYF.